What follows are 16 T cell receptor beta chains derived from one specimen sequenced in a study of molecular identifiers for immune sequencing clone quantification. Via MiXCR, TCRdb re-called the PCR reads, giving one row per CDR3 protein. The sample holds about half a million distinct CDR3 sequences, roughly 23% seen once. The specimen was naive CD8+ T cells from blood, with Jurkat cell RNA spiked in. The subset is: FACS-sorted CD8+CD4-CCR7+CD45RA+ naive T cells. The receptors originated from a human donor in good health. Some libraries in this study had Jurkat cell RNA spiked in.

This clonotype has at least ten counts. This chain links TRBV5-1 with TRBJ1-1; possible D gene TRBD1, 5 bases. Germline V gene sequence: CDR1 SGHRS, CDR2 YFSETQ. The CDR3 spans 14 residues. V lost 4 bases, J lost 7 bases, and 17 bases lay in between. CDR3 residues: CASSPGTGINEAFF. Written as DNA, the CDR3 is TGCGCCAGCAGCCCAGGGACCGGGATAAATGAAGCTTTCTTT.

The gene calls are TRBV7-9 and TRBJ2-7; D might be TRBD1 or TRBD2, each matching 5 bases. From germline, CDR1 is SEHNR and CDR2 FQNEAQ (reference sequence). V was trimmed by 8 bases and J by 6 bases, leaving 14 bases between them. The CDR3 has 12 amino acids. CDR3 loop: CASQGRAIEQYF. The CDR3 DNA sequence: TGTGCCAGCCAGGGACGGGCAATCGAGCAGTACTTC.

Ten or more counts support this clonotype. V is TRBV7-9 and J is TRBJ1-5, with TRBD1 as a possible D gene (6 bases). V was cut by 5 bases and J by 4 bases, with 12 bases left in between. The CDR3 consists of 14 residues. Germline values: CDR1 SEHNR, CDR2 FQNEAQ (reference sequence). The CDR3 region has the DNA TGTGCCAGCAGCAAAGGGGGGCAAAATCAGCCCCAGCATTTT. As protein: CASSKGGQNQPQHF.

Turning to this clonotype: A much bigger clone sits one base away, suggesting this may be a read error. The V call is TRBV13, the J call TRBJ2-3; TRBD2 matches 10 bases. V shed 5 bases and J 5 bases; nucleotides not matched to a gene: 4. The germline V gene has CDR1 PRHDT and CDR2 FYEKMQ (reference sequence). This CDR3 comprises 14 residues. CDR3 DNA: TGTGCCAGCAGCACCCGACTAGCGGGAGATACGCAGTATTTT. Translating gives CASSTRLAGDTQYF.

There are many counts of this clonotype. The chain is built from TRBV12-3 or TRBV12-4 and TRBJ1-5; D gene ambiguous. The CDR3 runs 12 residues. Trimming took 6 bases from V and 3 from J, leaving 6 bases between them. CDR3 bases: TGTGCCAGCAGCTTTAACAATCAGCCCCAGCATTTT. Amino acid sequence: CASSFNNQPQHF.

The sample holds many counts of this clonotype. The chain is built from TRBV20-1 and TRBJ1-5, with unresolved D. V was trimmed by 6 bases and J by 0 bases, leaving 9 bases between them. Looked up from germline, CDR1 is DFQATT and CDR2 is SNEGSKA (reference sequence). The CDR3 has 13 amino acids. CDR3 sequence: CSARGGSNQPQHF. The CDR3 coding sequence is TGCAGTGCCCGCGGAGGTAGCAATCAGCCCCAGCATTTT.

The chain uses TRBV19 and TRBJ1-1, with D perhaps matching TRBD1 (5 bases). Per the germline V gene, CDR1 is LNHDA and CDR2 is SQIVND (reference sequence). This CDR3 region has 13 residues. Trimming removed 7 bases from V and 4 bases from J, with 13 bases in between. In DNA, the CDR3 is TGTGCCAGTACGATGACAGAAGGCACTGAAGCTTTCTTT. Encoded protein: CASTMTEGTEAFF.

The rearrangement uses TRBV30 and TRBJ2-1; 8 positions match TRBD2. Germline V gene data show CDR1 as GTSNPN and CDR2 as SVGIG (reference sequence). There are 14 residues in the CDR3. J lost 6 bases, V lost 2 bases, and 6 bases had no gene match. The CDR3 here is CAWSTGLGGNEQFF. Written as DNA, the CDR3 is TGTGCCTGGAGTACGGGACTAGGGGGCAATGAGCAGTTCTTC.

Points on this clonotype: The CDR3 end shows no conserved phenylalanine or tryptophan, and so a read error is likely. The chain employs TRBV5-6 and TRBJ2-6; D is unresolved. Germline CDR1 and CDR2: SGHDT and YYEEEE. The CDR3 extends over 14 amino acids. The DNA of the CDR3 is TGTGCTAGCAGCTTTGGCTCTGGGGCCAACGTCCTGACTCTC. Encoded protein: CASSFGSGANVLTL.

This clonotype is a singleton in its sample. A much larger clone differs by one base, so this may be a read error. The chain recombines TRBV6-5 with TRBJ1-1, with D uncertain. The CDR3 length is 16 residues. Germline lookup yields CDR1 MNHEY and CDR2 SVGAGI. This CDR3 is CAGSYNLAGMNTEAFF. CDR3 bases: TGTGCCGGCAGTTACAACCTGGCAGGTATGAACACTGAAGCTTTCTTT.

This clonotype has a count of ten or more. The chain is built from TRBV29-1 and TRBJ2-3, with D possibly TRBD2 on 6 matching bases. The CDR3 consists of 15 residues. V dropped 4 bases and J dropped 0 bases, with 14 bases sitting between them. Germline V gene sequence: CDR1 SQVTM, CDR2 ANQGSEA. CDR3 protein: CSVAPGELSTDTQYF. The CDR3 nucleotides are TGCAGCGTTGCCCCGGGGGAGCTTAGCACAGATACGCAGTATTTT.

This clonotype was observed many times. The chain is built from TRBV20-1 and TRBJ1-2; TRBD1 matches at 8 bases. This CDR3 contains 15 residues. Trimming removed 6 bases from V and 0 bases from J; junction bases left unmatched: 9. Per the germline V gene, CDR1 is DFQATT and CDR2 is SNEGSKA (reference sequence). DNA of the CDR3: TGCAGTGCACGAAGGACAGGGCATCCTAACTATGGCTACACCTTC. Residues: CSARRTGHPNYGYTF.

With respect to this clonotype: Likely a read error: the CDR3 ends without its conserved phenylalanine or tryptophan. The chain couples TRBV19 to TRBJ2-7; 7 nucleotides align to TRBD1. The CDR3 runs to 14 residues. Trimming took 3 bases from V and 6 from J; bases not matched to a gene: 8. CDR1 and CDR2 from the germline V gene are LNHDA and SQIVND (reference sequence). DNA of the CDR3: TGTGCCAGTAGTATGGGTGGACAGGCCGCCGAGCAGTACCTC. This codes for CASSMGGQAAEQYL.

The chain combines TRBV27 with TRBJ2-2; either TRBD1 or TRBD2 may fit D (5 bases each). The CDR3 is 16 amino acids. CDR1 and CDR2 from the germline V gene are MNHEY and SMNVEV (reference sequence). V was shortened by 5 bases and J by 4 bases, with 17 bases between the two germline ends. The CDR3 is CASSQHRDRPTGELFF. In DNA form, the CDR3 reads TGTGCCAGCAGTCAACACCGGGACCGGCCCACCGGGGAGCTGTTTTTT.

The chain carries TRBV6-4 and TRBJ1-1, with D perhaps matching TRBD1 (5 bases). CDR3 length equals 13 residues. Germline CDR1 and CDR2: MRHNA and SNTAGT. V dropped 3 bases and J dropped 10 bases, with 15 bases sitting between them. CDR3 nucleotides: TGTGCCAGCAGTGAAGTCCCGACAGCCCTAGCTTTCTTT. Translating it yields CASSEVPTALAFF.

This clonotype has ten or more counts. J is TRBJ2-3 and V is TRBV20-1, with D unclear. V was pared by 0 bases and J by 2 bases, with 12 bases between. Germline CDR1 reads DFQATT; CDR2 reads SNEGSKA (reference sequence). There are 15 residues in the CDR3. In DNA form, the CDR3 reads TGCAGTGCTAGAGAGATAGCTCTGCCCACAGATACGCAGTATTTT. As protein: CSAREIALPTDTQYF.